This TCR beta chain was identified in a study of PD-L1 blockade in urothelial cancer. Study-level information: T cells were recovered from blood samples at a median of roughly 130,000.

Assay used: immunoSEQ multiplex PCR; TCRdb lists only in-frame clones, some missing. The table has 95,000 to 100,000 clones, roughly 91% seen once. Sample time point: pretreatment peripheral blood. Germline loops: CDR1 SGHVS, CDR2 FQNEAQ. V lost 4 bases, J lost 7 bases, and 17 bases lay in between. The CDR3 loop spans 15 amino acids. The V and J genes are TRBV7-8 and TRBJ1-5; no definite D call. The specimen was PBMCs, collected around atezolizumab (anti-PD-L1) treatment. The clonotype originates from a man aged 60 to 69 with urothelial cancer. CDR3 DNA: TGTGCCAGCAGCTCTCTCGAGGGCCCCAGGCAGCCCCAGCATTTT. Translation gives CASSSLEGPRQPQHF.